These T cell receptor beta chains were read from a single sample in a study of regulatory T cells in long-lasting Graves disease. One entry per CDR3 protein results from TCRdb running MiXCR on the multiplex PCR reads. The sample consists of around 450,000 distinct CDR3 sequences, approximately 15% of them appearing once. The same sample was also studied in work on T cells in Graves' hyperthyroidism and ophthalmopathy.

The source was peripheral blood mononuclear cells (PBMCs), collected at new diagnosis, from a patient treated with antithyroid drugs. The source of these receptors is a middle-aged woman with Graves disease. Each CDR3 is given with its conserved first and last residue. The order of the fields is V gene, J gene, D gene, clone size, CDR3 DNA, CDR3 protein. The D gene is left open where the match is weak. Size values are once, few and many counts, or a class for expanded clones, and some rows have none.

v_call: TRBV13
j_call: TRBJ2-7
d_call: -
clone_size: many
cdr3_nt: TGTGCCAGCAGCTTAGCCCCGACAACAACCTACGAGCAGTACTTC
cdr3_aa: CASSLAPTTTYEQYF

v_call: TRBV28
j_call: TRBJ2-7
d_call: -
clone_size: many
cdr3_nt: TGTGCCAGCAGTGGGCCTCGGGACAACTACGAGCAGTACTTC
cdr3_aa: CASSGPRDNYEQYF

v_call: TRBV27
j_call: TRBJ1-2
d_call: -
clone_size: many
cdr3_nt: TGTGCCAGCAGTCCACAGGGAGGGGCCCGTGGCTACACCTTC
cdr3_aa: CASSPQGGARGYTF

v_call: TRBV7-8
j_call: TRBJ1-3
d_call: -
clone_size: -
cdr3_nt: TGTGCCAGCAGCTTAGTCTTAGGGAGCTCTGGAAACACCATATATTTT
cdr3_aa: CASSLVLGSSGNTIYF

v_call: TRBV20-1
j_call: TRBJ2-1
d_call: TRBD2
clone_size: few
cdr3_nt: TGCAGTGCTTCGCGGGGGAGCTCCTACAATGAGCAGTTCTTC
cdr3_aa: CSASRGSSYNEQFF

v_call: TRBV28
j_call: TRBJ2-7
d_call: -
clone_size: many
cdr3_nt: TGTGCCAGCAAAAGGACATCCGGCTACGAGCAGTACTTC
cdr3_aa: CASKRTSGYEQYF

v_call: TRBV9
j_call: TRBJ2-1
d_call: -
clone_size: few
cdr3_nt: TGTGCCAGCAGCGTAGCCGGGACTGTGAATGAGCAGTTCTTC
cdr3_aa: CASSVAGTVNEQFF

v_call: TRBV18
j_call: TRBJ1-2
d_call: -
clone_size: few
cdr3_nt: TGTGCCAGCTCACCGGGGTCGGCGGACTATGGCTACACCTTC
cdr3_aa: CASSPGSADYGYTF

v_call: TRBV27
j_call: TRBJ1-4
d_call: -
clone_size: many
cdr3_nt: TGTGCCAGCAGTCCCCCCGGGGCGGGGAATAATGAAAAACTGTTTTTT
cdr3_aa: CASSPPGAGNNEKLFF

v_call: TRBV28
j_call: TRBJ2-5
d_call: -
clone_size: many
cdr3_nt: TGTGCCAGCAGCCCTTACCAGGGGCAAGAGACCCAGTACTTC
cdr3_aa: CASSPYQGQETQYF

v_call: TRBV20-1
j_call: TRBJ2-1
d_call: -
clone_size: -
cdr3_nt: TGCAGTGCTACCGGGACCGCCTACAATGAGCAGTTCTTC
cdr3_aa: CSATGTAYNEQFF

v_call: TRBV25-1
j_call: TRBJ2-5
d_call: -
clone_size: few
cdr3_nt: TGTGCCAGCAGTGAGTTAGGCGTTACCCAGTACTTC
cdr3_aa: CASSELGVTQYF

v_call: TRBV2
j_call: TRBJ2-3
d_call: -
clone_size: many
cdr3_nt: TGTGCCAGCAGTGACAATGTAGATACGCAGTATTTT
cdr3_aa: CASSDNVDTQYF

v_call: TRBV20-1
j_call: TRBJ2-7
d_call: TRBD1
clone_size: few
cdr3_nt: TGCAGTGCTAGACTCGGGACAGGGCCCTACGAGCAGTACTTC
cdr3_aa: CSARLGTGPYEQYF

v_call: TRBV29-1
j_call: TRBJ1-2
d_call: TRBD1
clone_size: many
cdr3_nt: TGCAGCGTTACGACAGGGGGTGTAGGTGGCTACACCTTC
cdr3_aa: CSVTTGGVGGYTF

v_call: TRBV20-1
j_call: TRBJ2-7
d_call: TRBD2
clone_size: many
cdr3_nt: TGCAGTGCTAGAGATTCGAGCGGGAGGTCCTACGAGCAGTACTTC
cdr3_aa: CSARDSSGRSYEQYF

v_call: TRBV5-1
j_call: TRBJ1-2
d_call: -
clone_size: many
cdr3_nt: TGCGCCAGCAGCTTGGCCCCGACTAACTATGGCTACACCTTC
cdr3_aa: CASSLAPTNYGYTF

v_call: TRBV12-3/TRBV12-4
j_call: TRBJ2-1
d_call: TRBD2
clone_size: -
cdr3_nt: TGTGCCAGCAGTTTAGGGATTGGACTAGCGGGAGGGAGCAATGAGCAGTTCTTC
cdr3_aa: CASSLGIGLAGGSNEQFF

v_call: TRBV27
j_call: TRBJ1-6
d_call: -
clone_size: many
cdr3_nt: TGTGCCAGCAGTTTGTGGGGGGCAAATTCACCCCTCCACTTT
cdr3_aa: CASSLWGANSPLHF

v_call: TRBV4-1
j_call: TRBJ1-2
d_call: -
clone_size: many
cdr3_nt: TGCGCCAGCAGCCAGCCGCGGGACGCTTTGGATGGCTACACCTTC
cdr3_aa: CASSQPRDALDGYTF

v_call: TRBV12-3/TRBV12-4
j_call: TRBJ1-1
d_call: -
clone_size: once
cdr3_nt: TGTGCCAGCAGGGAACAGGGTGATTCGTCTGAAGCTTTCTTT
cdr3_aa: CASREQGDSSEAFF

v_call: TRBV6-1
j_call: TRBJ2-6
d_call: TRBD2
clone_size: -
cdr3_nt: TGTGCCAGCAGCTTAACAGGGACTAGCGGGACGGGAGGGGCCAACGTCCTGACTTTC
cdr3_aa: CASSLTGTSGTGGANVLTF

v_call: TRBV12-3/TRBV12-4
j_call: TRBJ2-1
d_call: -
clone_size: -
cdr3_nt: TGTGCCAGCAGTTGGAGGGACAGTAACAATGAGCAGTTCTTC
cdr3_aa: CASSWRDSNNEQFF

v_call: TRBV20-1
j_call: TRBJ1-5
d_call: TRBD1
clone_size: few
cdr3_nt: TGCAGTGCTAGAGAAAAGGTGACAGGGGTTTTTCAGCCCCAGCATTTT
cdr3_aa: CSAREKVTGVFQPQHF

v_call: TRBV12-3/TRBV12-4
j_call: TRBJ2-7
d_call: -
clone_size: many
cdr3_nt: TGTGCCAGCAGCCACCGATATGGCGAGCAGTACTTC
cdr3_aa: CASSHRYGEQYF

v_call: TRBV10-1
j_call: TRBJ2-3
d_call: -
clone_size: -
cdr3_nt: TGCGCCAGCAGTGGATCGAGGGGGGCGACGCAGTATTTT
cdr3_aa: CASSGSRGATQYF

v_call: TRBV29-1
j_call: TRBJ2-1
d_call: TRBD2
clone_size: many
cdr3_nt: TGCAGCGTAACTCCTCCGGGACTAGCGGAGTACAATGAGCAGTTCTTC
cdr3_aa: CSVTPPGLAEYNEQFF

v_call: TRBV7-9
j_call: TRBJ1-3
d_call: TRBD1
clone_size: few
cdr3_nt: TGTGCCAGCAGCCCCGACAGGGGGCTTGGAAACACCATATATTTT
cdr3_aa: CASSPDRGLGNTIYF

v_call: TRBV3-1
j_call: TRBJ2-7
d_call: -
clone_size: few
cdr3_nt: TGTGCCAGCAGCCAAGCTCTACGGGGGTTAGGTTCCTACGAGCAGTACTTC
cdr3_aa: CASSQALRGLGSYEQYF

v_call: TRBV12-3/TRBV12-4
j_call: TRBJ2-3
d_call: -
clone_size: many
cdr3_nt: TGTGCCAGCAGTTTAGGGATAGGGACTAGCACAGATACGCAGTATTTT
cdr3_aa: CASSLGIGTSTDTQYF

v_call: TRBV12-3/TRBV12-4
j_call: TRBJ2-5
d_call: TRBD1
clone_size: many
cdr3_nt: TGTGCCAGCGGTTACGGGACAGGGGAAGAGACCCAGTACTTC
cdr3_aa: CASGYGTGEETQYF

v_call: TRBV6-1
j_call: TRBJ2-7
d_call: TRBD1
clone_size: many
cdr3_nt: TGTGCCAGCAGTGAAGTAATAGGACAGGGGGCCTACGAGCAGTACTTC
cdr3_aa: CASSEVIGQGAYEQYF

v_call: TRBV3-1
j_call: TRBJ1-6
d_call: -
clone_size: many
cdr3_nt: TGTGCCAGCAGCCAAGACAACGACAGAGCGTATTCACCCCTCCACTTT
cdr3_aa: CASSQDNDRAYSPLHF

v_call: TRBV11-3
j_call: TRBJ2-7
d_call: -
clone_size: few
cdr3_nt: TGTGCCAGCAGCTTAGGGCAGGGACGGGACGAGCAGTACTTC
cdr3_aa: CASSLGQGRDEQYF

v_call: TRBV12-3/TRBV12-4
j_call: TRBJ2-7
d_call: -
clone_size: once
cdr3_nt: TGTGCCAGCAGTCCCGTAATCTACGAGCAGTACTTC
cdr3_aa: CASSPVIYEQYF

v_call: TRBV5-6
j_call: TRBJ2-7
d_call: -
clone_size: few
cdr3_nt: TGTGCCAGCAGCTCTGACATGTTACCCTACGAGCAGTACTTC
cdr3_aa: CASSSDMLPYEQYF

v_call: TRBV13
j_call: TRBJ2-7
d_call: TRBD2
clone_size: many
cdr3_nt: TGTGCCAGCAGCTTAGGAGGTAGCGGGAGCTACGAGCAGTACTTC
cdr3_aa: CASSLGGSGSYEQYF

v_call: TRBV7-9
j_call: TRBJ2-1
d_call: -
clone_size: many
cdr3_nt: TGTGCCAGCAGCTTAAGGGGGAGTATGTACAATGAGCAGTTCTTC
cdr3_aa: CASSLRGSMYNEQFF

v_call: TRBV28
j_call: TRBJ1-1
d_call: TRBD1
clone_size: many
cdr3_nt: TGTGCCAGCAGTTTATTTACAGGGGAGTTGATGAACACTGAAGCTTTCTTT
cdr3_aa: CASSLFTGELMNTEAFF

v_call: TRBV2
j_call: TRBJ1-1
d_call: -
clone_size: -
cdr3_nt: TGTGCCAGCAGTGAAGAAGGGCAAGCGAACACTGAAGCTTTCTTT
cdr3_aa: CASSEEGQANTEAFF

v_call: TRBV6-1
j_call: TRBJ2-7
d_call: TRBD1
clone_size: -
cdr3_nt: TGTGCCAGCAGTGCTTTGGAGACAGGGGCCTACGAGCAGTACTTC
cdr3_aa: CASSALETGAYEQYF

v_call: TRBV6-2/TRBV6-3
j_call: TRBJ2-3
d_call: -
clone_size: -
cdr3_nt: TGTGCCAGCGACAGTGGCGAGGGCACAGATACGCAGTATTTT
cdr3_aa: CASDSGEGTDTQYF

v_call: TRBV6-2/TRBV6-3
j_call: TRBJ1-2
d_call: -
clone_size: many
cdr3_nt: TGTGCCAGCAGTTACGCGGGGGATCACACCTTC
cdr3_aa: CASSYAGDHTF

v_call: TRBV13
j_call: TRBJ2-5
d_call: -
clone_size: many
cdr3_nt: TGTGCCAGCAGCTCCCCGGAAGAGGGACAAGAGACCCAGTACTTC
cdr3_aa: CASSSPEEGQETQYF

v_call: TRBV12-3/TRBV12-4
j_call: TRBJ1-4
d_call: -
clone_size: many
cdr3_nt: TGTGCCAGCAGTTTAGGGACATCTGGTGAAAAACTGTTTTTT
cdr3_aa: CASSLGTSGEKLFF

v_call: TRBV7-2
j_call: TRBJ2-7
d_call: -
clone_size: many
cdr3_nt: TGTGCCAGCAGCTTAGTCGGGGCGGACAGCTACGAGCAGTACTTC
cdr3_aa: CASSLVGADSYEQYF

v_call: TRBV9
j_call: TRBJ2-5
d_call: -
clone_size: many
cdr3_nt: TGTGCCAGCAGCGTAGAGGGCCGAGGGGTTGAGACCCAGTACTTC
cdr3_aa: CASSVEGRGVETQYF

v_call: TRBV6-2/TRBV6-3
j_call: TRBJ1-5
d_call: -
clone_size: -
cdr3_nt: TGTGCCAGCAGTTACTCGAGTGAGGGCTTGGTGCCCCAGCATTTT
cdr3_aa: CASSYSSEGLVPQHF

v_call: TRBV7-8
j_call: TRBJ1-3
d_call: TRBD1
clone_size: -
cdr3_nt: TGTGCCAGCAGCCTACCAACAGGGGCGGGAGGAAACACCATATATTTT
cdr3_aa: CASSLPTGAGGNTIYF

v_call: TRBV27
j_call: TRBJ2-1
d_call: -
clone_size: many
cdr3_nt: TGTGCCAGCAGGGGGGATGAGCAGTTCTTC
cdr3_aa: CASRGDEQFF

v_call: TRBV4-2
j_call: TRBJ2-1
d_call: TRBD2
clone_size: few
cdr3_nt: TGTGCCAGCAGCCAAGTTGACGGGAGGGCCAAGGTTGAGCAGTTCTTC
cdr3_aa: CASSQVDGRAKVEQFF

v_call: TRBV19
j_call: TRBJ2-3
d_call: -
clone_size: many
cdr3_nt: TGTGCCAGTAGTCCAAAAGGGCCTAGCACAGATACGCAGTATTTT
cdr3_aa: CASSPKGPSTDTQYF

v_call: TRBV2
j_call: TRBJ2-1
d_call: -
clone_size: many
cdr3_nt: TGTGCCACCCGGACCGGAATGGATGAGCAGTTCTTC
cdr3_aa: CATRTGMDEQFF

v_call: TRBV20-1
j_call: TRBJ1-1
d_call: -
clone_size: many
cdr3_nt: TGCAGTGCTAGGGGGAGCACAGGGTTGGACACTGAAGCTTTCTTT
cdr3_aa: CSARGSTGLDTEAFF

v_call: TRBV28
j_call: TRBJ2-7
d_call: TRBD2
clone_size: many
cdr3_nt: TGTGCCAGCTTCTCCCCCAGCGGGAGGCCCTCCTACGAGCAGTACTTC
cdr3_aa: CASFSPSGRPSYEQYF

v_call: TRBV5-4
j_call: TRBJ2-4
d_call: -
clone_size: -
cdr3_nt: TGTGCCAGCAGCTCAACGGGACACCTTCCCGGGGACATTCAGTACTTC
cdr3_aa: CASSSTGHLPGDIQYF

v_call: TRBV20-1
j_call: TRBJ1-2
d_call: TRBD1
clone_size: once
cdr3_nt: TGCAGTGCTAGGGAACAGGGGAGGGCTCTTGGAGGGGGCTACACCTTC
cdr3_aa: CSAREQGRALGGGYTF

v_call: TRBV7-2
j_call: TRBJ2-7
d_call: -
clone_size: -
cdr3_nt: TGTGCCAGCAGCTTGGCCCCTCGAGGGACCGCCGAGCAGTACTTC
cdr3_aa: CASSLAPRGTAEQYF

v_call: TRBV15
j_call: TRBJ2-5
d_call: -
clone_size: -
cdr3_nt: TGTGCCACCAGCAGAGTAGACAGCCAAGAGACCCAGTACTTC
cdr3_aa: CATSRVDSQETQYF

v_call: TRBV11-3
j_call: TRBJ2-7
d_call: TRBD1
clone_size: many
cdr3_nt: TGTGCCAGCAGCGAGGGACAGGGGGCCAGCGAGCAGTACTTC
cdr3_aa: CASSEGQGASEQYF